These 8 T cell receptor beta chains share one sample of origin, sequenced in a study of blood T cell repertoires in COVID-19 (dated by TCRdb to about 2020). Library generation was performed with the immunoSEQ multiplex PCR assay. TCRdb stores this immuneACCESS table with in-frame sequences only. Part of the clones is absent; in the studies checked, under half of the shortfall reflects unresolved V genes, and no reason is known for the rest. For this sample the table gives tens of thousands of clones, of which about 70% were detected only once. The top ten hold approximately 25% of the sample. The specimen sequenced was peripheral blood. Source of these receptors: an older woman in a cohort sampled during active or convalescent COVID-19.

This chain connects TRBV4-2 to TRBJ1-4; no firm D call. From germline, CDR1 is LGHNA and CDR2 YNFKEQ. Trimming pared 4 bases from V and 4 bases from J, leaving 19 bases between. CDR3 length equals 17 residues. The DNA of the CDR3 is TGTGCCAGCAGCCGAACCCCCTCGGGAGGACTTAATGAAAAACTGTTTTTT. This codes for CASSRTPSGGLNEKLFF.

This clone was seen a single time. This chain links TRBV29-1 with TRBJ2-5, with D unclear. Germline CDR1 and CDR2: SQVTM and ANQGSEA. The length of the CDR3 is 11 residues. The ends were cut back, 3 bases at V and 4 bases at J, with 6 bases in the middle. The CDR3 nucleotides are TGCAGCGTTGACGGGTTAGAGACCCAGTACTTC. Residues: CSVDGLETQYF.

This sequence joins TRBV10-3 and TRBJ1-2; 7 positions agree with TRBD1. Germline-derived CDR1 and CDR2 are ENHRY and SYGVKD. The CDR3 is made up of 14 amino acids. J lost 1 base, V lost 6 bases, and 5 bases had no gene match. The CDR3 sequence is CAISVTGDNYGYTF. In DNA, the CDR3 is TGTGCCATCAGCGTTACAGGGGATAACTATGGCTACACCTTC.

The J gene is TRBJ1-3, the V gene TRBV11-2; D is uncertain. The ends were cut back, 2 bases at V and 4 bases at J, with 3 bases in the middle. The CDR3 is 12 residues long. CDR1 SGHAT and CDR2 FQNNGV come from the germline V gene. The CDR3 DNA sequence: TGTGCCAGCAGCTTATCAGGAAACACCATATATTTT. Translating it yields CASSLSGNTIYF.

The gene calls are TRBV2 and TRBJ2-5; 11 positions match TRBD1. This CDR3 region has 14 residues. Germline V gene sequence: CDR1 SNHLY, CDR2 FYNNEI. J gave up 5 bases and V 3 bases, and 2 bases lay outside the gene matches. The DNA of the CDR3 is TGTGCCAGCAGTGAGGACAGGGGGCTTGAGACCCAGTACTTC. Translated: CASSEDRGLETQYF.

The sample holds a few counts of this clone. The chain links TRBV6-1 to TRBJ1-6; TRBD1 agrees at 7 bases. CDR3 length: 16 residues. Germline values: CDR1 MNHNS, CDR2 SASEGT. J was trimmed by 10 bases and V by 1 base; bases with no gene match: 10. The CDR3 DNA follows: TGTGCCAGCAGTGAAGTCCCGACAGGGTTAGGGTCACCCCTCCACTTT. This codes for CASSEVPTGLGSPLHF.

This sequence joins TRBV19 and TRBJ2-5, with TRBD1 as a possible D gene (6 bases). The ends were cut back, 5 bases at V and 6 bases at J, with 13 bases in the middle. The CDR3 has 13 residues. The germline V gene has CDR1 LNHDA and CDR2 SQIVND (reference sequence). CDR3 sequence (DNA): TGTGCCAGTAGTTTACAGGGCGCGAAGACCCAGTACTTC. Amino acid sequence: CASSLQGAKTQYF.

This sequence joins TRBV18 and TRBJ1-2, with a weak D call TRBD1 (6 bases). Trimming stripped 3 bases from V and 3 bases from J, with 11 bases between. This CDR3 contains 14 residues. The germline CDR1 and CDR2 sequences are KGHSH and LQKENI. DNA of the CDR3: TGTGCCAGCTCACCGGATAACAGGGACTATGGCTACACCTTC. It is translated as CASSPDNRDYGYTF.